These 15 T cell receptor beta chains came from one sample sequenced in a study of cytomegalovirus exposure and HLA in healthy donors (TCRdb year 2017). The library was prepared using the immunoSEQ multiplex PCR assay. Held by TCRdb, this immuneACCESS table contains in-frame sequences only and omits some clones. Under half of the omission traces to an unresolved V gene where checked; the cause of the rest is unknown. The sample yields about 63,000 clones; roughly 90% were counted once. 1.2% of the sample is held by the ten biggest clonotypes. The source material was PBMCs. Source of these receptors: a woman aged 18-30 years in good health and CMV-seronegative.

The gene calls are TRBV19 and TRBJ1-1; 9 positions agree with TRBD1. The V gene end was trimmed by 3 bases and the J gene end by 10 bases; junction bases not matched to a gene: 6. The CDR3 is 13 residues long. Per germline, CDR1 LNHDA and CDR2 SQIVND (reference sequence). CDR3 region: CASSISRTGAAFF. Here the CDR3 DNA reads TGTGCCAGTAGTATTTCTAGGACAGGGGCAGCTTTCTTT. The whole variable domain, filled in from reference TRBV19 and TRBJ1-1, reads DGGITQSPKYLFRKEGQNVTLSCEQNLNHDAMYWYRQDPGQGLRLIYYSQIVNDFQKGDIAEGYSVSREKKESFPLTVTSAQKNPTAFYLCASSISRTGAAFFGQGTRLTVV.

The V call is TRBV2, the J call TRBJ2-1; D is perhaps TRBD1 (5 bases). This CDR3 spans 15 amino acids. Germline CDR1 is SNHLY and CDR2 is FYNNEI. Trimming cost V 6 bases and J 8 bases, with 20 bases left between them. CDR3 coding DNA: TGTGCCAGCAGGTCAGGGTGGGGAAGTATGGATGAGCAGTTCTTC. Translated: CASRSGWGSMDEQFF.

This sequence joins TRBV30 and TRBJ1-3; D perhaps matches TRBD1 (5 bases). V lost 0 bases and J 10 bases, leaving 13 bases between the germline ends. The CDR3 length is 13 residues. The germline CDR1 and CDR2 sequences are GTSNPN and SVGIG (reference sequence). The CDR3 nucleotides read TGTGCCTGGAGTGTACTCAGGGAGGGAACCATATATTTT. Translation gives CAWSVLREGTIYF.

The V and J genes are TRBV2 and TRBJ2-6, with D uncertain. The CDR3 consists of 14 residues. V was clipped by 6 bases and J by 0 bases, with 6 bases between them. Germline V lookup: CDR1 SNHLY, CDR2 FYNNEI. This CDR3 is CASRRPSGANVLTF. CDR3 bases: TGTGCCAGCAGGCGGCCCTCTGGGGCCAACGTCCTGACTTTC.

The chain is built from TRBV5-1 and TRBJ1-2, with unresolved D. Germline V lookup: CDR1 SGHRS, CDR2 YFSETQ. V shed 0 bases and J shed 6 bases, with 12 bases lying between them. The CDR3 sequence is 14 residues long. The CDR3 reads CASSLGEGNNGYTF. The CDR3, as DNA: TGCGCCAGCAGCTTGGGCGAGGGAAATAATGGCTACACCTTC.

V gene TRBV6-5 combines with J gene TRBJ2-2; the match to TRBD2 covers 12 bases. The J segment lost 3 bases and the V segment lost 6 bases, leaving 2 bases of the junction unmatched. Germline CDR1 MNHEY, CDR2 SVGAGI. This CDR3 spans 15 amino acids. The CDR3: CASSSSGGDTGELFF. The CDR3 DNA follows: TGTGCCAGCAGCTCTAGCGGGGGGGACACCGGGGAGCTGTTTTTT.

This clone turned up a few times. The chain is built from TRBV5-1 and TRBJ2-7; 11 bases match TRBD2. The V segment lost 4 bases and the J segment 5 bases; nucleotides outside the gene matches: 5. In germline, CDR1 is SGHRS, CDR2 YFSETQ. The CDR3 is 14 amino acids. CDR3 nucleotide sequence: TGCGCCAGCAGCGTCACTAGCGGGGGACACGAGCAGTACTTC. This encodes CASSVTSGGHEQYF.

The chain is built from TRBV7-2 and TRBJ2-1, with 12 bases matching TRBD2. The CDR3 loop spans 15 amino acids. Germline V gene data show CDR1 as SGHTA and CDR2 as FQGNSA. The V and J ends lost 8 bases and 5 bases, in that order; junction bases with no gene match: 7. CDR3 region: CASRLAGGYHNEQFF. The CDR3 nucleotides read TGTGCCAGCCGGCTAGCGGGGGGGTACCACAATGAGCAGTTCTTC.

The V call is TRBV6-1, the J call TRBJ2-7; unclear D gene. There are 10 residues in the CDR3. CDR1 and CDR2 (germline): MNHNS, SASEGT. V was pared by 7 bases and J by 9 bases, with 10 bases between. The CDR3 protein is CASKIPTQYF. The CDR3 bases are TGTGCCAGCAAAATCCCTACGCAGTACTTC.

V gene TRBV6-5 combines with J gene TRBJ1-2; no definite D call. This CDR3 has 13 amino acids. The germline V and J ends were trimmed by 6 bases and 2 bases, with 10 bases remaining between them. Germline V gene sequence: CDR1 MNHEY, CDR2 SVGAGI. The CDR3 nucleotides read TGTGCCAGCAGGGTAGGACTAAACTATGGCTACACCTTC. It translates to CASRVGLNYGYTF.

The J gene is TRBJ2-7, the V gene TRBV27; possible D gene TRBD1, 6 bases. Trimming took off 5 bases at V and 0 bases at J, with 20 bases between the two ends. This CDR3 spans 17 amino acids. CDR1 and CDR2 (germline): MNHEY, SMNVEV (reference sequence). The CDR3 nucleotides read TGTGCCAGCAGTCTCCACCCGACAGGCGTCTCCTCCTACGAGCAGTACTTC. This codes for CASSLHPTGVSSYEQYF.

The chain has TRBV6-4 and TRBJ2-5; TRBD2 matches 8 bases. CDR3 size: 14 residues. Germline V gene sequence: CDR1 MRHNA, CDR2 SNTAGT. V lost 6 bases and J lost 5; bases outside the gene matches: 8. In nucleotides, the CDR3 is TGTGCCAGCAGCGTCGTTAGCGGGACTGAGACCCAGTACTTC. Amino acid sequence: CASSVVSGTETQYF.

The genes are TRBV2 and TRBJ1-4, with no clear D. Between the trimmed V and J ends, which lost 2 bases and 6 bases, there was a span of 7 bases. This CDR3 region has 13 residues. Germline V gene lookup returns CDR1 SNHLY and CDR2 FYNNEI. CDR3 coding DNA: TGTGCCAGCAGTGAACGCGGGGATGAAAAACTGTTTTTT. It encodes CASSERGDEKLFF. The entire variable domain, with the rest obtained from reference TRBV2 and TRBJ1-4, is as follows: EPEVTQTPSHQVTQMGQEVILRCVPISNHLYFYWYRQILGQKVEFLVSFYNNEISEKSEIFDDQFSVERPDGSNFTLKIRSTKLEDSAMYFCASSERGDEKLFFGSGTQLSVL.

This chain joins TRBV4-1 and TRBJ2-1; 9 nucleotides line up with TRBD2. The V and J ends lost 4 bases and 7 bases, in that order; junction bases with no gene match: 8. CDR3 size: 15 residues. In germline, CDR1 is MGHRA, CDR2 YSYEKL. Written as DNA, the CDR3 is TGCGCCAGCAGCCTTGCGGGGGGGGTAGTTAATGAGCAGTTCTTC. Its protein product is CASSLAGGVVNEQFF.

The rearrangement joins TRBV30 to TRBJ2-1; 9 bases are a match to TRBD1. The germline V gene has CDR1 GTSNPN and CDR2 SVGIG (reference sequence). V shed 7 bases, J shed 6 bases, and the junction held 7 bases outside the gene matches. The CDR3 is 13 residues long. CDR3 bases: TGTGCCTACTCCGGGACAGGGCTCAATGAGCAGTTCTTC. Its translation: CAYSGTGLNEQFF.